This T cell receptor beta chain was documented in a study of blood T cell repertoires in COVID-19. The CDR3 runs 15 residues. V lost 1 base, J lost 6 bases, and 5 bases stayed unmatched. Germline CDR1 SGHAT, CDR2 FQNNGV. Original processing notes: Amplified reference gene primers provided the basis for estimating nucleated cell counts. Sequencing was performed with immunoSEQ multiplex PCR; in TCRdb, only in-frame clones are kept and a portion is missing. V and J calls and clone size are those listed in that table; D and trimming were worked out from the DNA. Here the sample spans 52,000 or so clones, roughly 80% being singletons. This clone has only one observation.

This clonotype originated in a human donor in a cohort sampled during active or convalescent COVID-19. V gene TRBV11-2 combines with J gene TRBJ1-2, with 10 bases aligning to TRBD1. The sequenced sample consisted of peripheral blood. CDR3 loop: CASSLVVGTGDGYTF. CDR3 DNA: TGTGCCAGCAGCTTAGTGGTCGGGACAGGGGATGGCTACACCTTC.